This paragraph reports one T cell receptor (beta chain). Its matching antigen is unknown. Trimming removed 7 bases at V and 6 bases at J, with 23 bases between. This CDR3 spans 16 amino acids. Germline assignment: CDR1 LGHNA and CDR2 YNFKEQ. The data originate from a study of lymphopenia after photon versus proton radiotherapy. This table comes from immunoSEQ multiplex PCR, and its TCRdb copy is limited to in-frame clones, with some not included. The data contain about 53,000 clones, around 83% of them singletons. Overall study findings and caveats: In patients who died, overall survival fell as post-nadir TCR diversity dropped more.

This TCR derives from a man aged 50 to 59 with gastric cancer. The chain couples TRBV4-2 to TRBJ2-3, with a possible D match to TRBD1 (6 bases). The sequences come from peripheral blood, collected from a patient treated with photon-based radiotherapy. CDR3 loop: CASNNLGGPNSDTQYF. For the CDR3, the DNA is TGTGCCAGCAACAACCTAGGGGGACCAAACTCGGATACGCAGTATTTT.